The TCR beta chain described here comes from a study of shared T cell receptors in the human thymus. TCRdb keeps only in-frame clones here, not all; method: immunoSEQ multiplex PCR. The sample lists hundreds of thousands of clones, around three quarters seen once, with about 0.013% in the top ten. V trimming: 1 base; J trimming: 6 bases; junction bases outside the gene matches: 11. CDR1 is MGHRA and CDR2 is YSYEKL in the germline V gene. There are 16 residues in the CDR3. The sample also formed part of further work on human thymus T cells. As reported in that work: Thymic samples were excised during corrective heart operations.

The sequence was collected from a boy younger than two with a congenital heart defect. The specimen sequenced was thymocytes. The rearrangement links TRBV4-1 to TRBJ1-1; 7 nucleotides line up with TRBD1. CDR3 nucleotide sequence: TGCGCCAGCAGCCAAGTTAGTATTAGGGGGCGGGCTGAAGCTTTCTTT. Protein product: CASSQVSIRGRAEAFF.